Shown below are 25 T cell receptor beta chains from a single sample sequenced in a study of OX40 agonist ivuxolimab in advanced cancers. Profiling relied on immunoSEQ multiplex PCR, and the TCRdb table lists in-frame clones only, not all of them. Of under 150,000 clones listed, 75% to 95% are singletons. Sequencing used CD4+ or CD8+ T cells sorted from blood, obtained in a trial of the OX40 agonist ivuxolimab. Receptor source: an adult with an advanced solid tumor such as melanoma, head and neck, liver or kidney cancer.

The chain uses TRBV7-9 and TRBJ1-1; no reliable D call. CDR3 length equals 12 residues. With 5 bases removed from V and 2 bases from J, the gap between germline ends came to 6 bases. The germline gives CDR1 SEHNR, CDR2 FQNEAQ (reference sequence). CDR3 coding DNA: TGTGCCAGCAGCGCACAAAACACTGAAGCTTTCTTT. Translating gives CASSAQNTEAFF.

This CDR3 is CASSLDRLAGYNEQFF. The DNA of the CDR3 is TGTGCCAGCAGCTTGGATAGGCTAGCGGGCTACAATGAGCAGTTCTTC. The gene calls are TRBV5-6 and TRBJ2-1, with 8 bases fitting TRBD2. V lost 0 bases and J lost 3; bases outside the gene matches: 5. The V gene's germline CDR1 is SGHDT and CDR2 YYEEEE. The CDR3 covers 16 residues.

CDR3 DNA sequence: TGTGCCAGCAGTGGTACAGGGTCCGGCTATGGCTACACCTTC. Translating it yields CASSGTGSGYGYTF. The chain employs TRBV2 and TRBJ1-2, with D perhaps TRBD1 (6 bases). V was cut by 4 bases and J by 4 bases, with 13 bases left in between. The CDR3 has 14 residues. Germline V lookup: CDR1 SNHLY, CDR2 FYNNEI.

This chain joins TRBV28 and TRBJ1-4, with a tentative D call TRBD1 (6 bases). CDR3 size: 16 residues. V shed 6 bases and J shed 0 bases, with 14 bases lying between them. The germline V gene has CDR1 MDHEN and CDR2 SYDVKM. CDR3 sequence: CASRRAGDTTNEKLFF. Here the CDR3 DNA reads TGTGCCAGCAGGAGGGCAGGGGATACAACTAATGAAAAACTGTTTTTT.

V is TRBV19 and J is TRBJ2-1; D is possibly TRBD1 (7 bases). Germline values: CDR1 LNHDA, CDR2 SQIVND (reference sequence). Between the trimmed V and J ends, which lost 5 bases and 9 bases, there was a span of 23 bases. The CDR3 covers 16 residues. The CDR3 region is CASSYRGGIGSGEQFF. The CDR3 DNA sequence: TGTGCCAGTAGTTACAGGGGAGGTATCGGGAGTGGTGAGCAGTTCTTC.

This chain links TRBV5-6 with TRBJ1-2, with no clear D. V was clipped by 0 bases and J by 0 bases, with 9 bases between them. Germline CDR1 reads SGHDT; CDR2 reads YYEEEE. There are 15 residues in the CDR3. The CDR3 nucleotides are TGTGCCAGCAGCTTGGTTTCGGTGGCTAACTATGGCTACACCTTC. Encoded protein: CASSLVSVANYGYTF.

The chain is built from TRBV5-4 and TRBJ2-1, with 7 bases identical to TRBD2. The CDR3 runs 15 residues. Germline CDR1 and CDR2: SGHNT and YYREEE (reference sequence). V lost 1 base to trimming and J lost 3 bases; unmatched junction nucleotides: 4. The CDR3 DNA follows: TGTGCCAGCAGCTTGCGTGGCGGGAGCTACAATGAGCAGTTCTTC. It translates to CASSLRGGSYNEQFF.

The rearrangement joins TRBV6-5 to TRBJ2-7, with D unresolved. Germline CDR1 reads MNHEY; CDR2 reads SVGAGI. The length of the CDR3 is 13 residues. The germline V and J ends were trimmed by 8 bases and 9 bases, with 20 bases remaining between them. For the CDR3, the DNA is TGTGCCAGCGCACCGGCCTACCTTACGAGGCAGTACTTC. This sequence encodes CASAPAYLTRQYF.

In its sample, this clone was seen once. This rearrangement joins TRBV15 to TRBJ2-5; D is undetermined. Germline V gives CDR1 LNHNV, CDR2 YYDKDF (reference sequence). Between the trimmed V and J ends, which lost 1 base and 1 base, there was a span of 1 base. This CDR3 comprises 12 residues. The CDR3 reads CATSRAQETQYF. In DNA form, the CDR3 reads TGTGCCACCAGCAGAGCCCAAGAGACCCAGTACTTC. Supplemented by reference TRBV15 and TRBJ2-5, the full variable domain reads DAMVIQNPRYQVTQFGKPVTLSCSQTLNHNVMYWYQQKSSQAPKLLFHYYDKDFNNEADTPDNFQSRRPNTSFCFLDIRSPGLGDTAMYLCATSRAQETQYFGPGTRLLVL.

A single count supports this clone. DNA for the CDR3: TGTGCGAGCGGGGGGTGGGGACAACTTAACACTGAAGCTTTCTTT. This translates into CASGGWGQLNTEAFF. The chain recombines TRBV28 with TRBJ1-1, with D tentatively TRBD1 (6 bases). The germline CDR1 and CDR2 sequences are MDHEN and SYDVKM. This CDR3 spans 15 amino acids.

The chain recombines TRBV28 with TRBJ2-7; D unclear. The length of the CDR3 is 11 residues. V was pared by 4 bases and J by 3 bases, with 4 bases between. CDR1 and CDR2 (germline): MDHEN, SYDVKM. In nucleotides, the CDR3 is TGTGCCAGCAGTTGGAGCTACGAGCAGTACTTC. This gives the protein CASSWSYEQYF.

This rearrangement joins TRBV6-5 to TRBJ1-1; possible D gene TRBD1, 6 bases. CDR1 is MNHEY, CDR2 SVGAGI, per germline. The CDR3 has 14 amino acids. Between the trimmed V and J ends, which lost 6 bases and 1 base, there was a span of 12 bases. CDR3 sequence (DNA): TGTGCCAGCAGCTTGGGACACCCGAACACTGAAGCTTTCTTT. Amino acids: CASSLGHPNTEAFF.

The chain combines TRBV7-2 with TRBJ2-7, with TRBD2 matching 10 bases. The CDR3 has 15 amino acids. Germline CDR1 and CDR2: SGHTA and FQGNSA. V lost 5 bases to trimming and J lost 4 bases; unmatched junction nucleotides: 8. The CDR3 region is CASSPLLAGAYEQYF. For the CDR3, the DNA is TGTGCCAGCAGCCCCCTTCTAGCGGGAGCATACGAGCAGTACTTC.

This clone appeared a few times. The chain combines TRBV10-2 with TRBJ2-7; TRBD2 agrees at 7 bases. V shed 8 bases, J shed 3 bases, and the junction held 7 bases outside the gene matches. The CDR3 is made up of 13 amino acids. Germline assignment: CDR1 WSHSY and CDR2 SAAADI. The CDR3, as DNA: TGCGCCAGCGGAGCGGGAAGGAACTACGAGCAGTACTTC. As protein: CASGAGRNYEQYF.

The gene calls are TRBV27 and TRBJ1-3; 9 nucleotides agree with TRBD1. This CDR3 has 15 residues. Germline V gene data show CDR1 as MNHEY and CDR2 as SMNVEV (reference sequence). The V segment lost 4 bases and the J segment 4 bases; nucleotides outside the gene matches: 5. CDR3 loop: CASSSGQGYGNTIYF. CDR3 nucleotides: TGTGCCAGCAGTTCCGGACAGGGGTACGGAAACACCATATATTTT.

The V gene is TRBV7-2, the J gene TRBJ2-5; D remains unclear. Germline lookup yields CDR1 SGHTA and CDR2 FQGNSA. Between the trimmed V and J ends, which lost 1 base and 9 bases, there was a span of 6 bases. The CDR3 is made up of 11 amino acids. CDR3 in amino acids: CASSLDSAQYF. CDR3 DNA sequence: TGTGCCAGCAGCTTAGATTCGGCCCAGTACTTC.

The chain is built from TRBV5-1 and TRBJ2-5, with D uncertain. This CDR3 has 13 amino acids. Trimming cost V 5 bases and J 1 base, with 9 bases left between them. In germline, CDR1 is SGHRS, CDR2 YFSETQ. The CDR3 loop is CASSNPGQETQYF. As DNA, the CDR3 is TGCGCCAGCAGTAACCCTGGCCAAGAGACCCAGTACTTC.

J is TRBJ2-7 and V is TRBV6-5; TRBD2 aligns across 7 bases. This CDR3 has 15 residues. In germline, CDR1 is MNHEY, CDR2 SVGAGI. J lost 0 bases, V lost 2 bases, and 4 bases had no gene match. DNA of the CDR3: TGTGCCAGCAGTTACGGGGGAGGGTTCTCCTACGAGCAGTACTTC. Protein product: CASSYGGGFSYEQYF.

For the CDR3, the DNA is TGTGCCAGCAGCTTGAGGGGGCAGGGCGGCACCGGGGAGCTGTTTTTT. The encoded protein is CASSLRGQGGTGELFF. This chain joins TRBV7-9 and TRBJ2-2; the match to TRBD1 covers 7 bases. The germline V gene encodes CDR1 SEHNR and CDR2 FQNEAQ (reference sequence). V lost 3 bases and J lost 4; bases outside the gene matches: 8. CDR3 length: 16 residues.

This clone has a single count. The V and J genes are TRBV7-2 and TRBJ2-5; TRBD2 is a possible D gene (7 bases). Germline V CDR1 and CDR2: SGHTA, FQGNSA. This CDR3 has 15 amino acids. V lost 5 bases, J lost 4 bases, and 17 bases lay in between. The CDR3 DNA follows: TGTGCCAGCAGCGCCCTGGGGGGAGGGGGAGAGACCCAGTACTTC. Its translation: CASSALGGGGETQYF. Full variable domain (outside the CDR3, taken from reference TRBV7-2 and TRBJ2-5): GAGVSQSPSNKVTEKGKDVELRCDPISGHTALYWYRQSLGQGLEFLIYFQGNSAPDKSGLPSDRFSAERTGGSVSTLTIQRTQQEDSAVYLCASSALGGGGETQYFGPGTRLLVL.

The V gene is TRBV27, the J gene TRBJ1-1; tentatively, D is TRBD1 (6 bases). The CDR3 runs 15 residues. Germline CDR1 and CDR2: MNHEY and SMNVEV (reference sequence). V lost 5 bases and J 4 bases, leaving 17 bases between the germline ends. In nucleotides, the CDR3 is TGTGCCAGCAGTCTTTCATACAGGGTGACCACTGAAGCTTTCTTT. It is translated as CASSLSYRVTTEAFF.

The chain is built from TRBV2 and TRBJ1-2; 8 bases align to TRBD1. Germline V gene sequence: CDR1 SNHLY, CDR2 FYNNEI. V lost 4 bases and J lost 4; bases outside the gene matches: 8. This CDR3 has 15 amino acids. For the CDR3, the DNA is TGTGCCAGCAGTGCCCCGACAGGGGACGTCTATGGCTACACCTTC. This sequence encodes CASSAPTGDVYGYTF.

CDR3 DNA: TGTGCCAGCAGTTCAACCACGGGACTAGCGGGTCGCAATGAGCAGTTCTTC. It is translated as CASSSTTGLAGRNEQFF. This rearrangement joins TRBV28 to TRBJ2-1; 12 nucleotides align to TRBD2. Germline V gives CDR1 MDHEN, CDR2 SYDVKM. There are 17 residues in the CDR3. The junction had 10 bases not matched to a gene; V was cut back by 4 bases and J by 6 bases.

V gene TRBV7-3 combines with J gene TRBJ2-1, with 9 bases lining up with TRBD1. CDR1 is SGHTA, CDR2 FQGTGA, per germline. The CDR3 has 15 amino acids. The J segment lost 7 bases and the V segment lost 5 bases, leaving 9 bases of the junction unmatched. The CDR3 protein is CASSPLQGARNEQFF. The CDR3 bases are TGTGCCAGCAGCCCACTACAGGGGGCGCGTAATGAGCAGTTCTTC.

The V call is TRBV10-3, the J call TRBJ1-6, with D unresolved. The germline V gene encodes CDR1 ENHRY and CDR2 SYGVKD. The CDR3 consists of 14 residues. V was shortened by 4 bases and J by 4 bases, with 8 bases between the two germline ends. The CDR3 is CAISGGTYNSPLHF. CDR3 DNA: TGTGCCATCAGTGGGGGAACATATAATTCACCCCTCCACTTT.